This entry lists 26 T cell receptor beta chains sequenced from one sample in a study of blood T cell repertoires in COVID-19. Generated by immunoSEQ multiplex PCR, the TCRdb table keeps only in-frame clones and is missing some. The sample carries just over 300,000 clones, 89% recorded once. Material for sequencing was peripheral blood. The receptors here all came from a woman aged 25 to 39 with COVID-19, enrolled during active disease.

The chain links TRBV7-9 to TRBJ2-7; TRBD1 matches at 9 bases. J gave up 5 bases and V 4 bases, and 6 bases lay outside the gene matches. The CDR3 sequence is 14 residues long. Germline V gives CDR1 SEHNR, CDR2 FQNEAQ (reference sequence). CDR3 region: CASSSGTGIHEQYV. DNA of the CDR3: TGTGCCAGCAGCTCCGGGACAGGGATACACGAGCAGTACGTC.

This chain connects TRBV4-1 to TRBJ1-2; D unresolved. This CDR3 comprises 19 residues. The germline CDR1 and CDR2 sequences are MGHRA and YSYEKL. V was clipped by 0 bases and J by 0 bases, with 20 bases between them. The DNA of the CDR3 is TGCGCCAGCAGCCAAGATATGGGAGGAACCTTGTTTTCTAACTATGGCTACACCTTC. Translation: CASSQDMGGTLFSNYGYTF.

This clone was seen just once. V is TRBV1 and J is TRBJ1-4; TRBD1, as called in the table, went unchecked against the DNA. TRBV1 constitutes a pseudogene. The CDR3 length is 14 residues. In DNA form, the CDR3 reads TGCACCAGCAGCCAACCAGCAACTAATGAAAAACTGTTTTTT. This codes for CTSSQPATNEKLFF.

This clone has just one count. The rearrangement joins TRBV28 to TRBJ2-1; D gene ambiguous. V shed 5 bases and J shed 3 bases, with 11 bases lying between them. Germline V CDR1 and CDR2: MDHEN, SYDVKM. The CDR3 loop spans 14 amino acids. The DNA of the CDR3 is TGTGCCAGCAGTGCGGTCACCATCTACAATGAGCAGTTCTTC. Translation: CASSAVTIYNEQFF.

At least ten counts were recorded for this clone. This sequence joins TRBV6-4 and TRBJ1-5, with 8 bases aligning to TRBD1. Germline V lookup: CDR1 MRHNA, CDR2 SNTAGT. The V segment lost 4 bases and the J segment 0 bases; nucleotides outside the gene matches: 2. This CDR3 comprises 15 residues. CDR3 region: CASSATGDSNQPQHF. As DNA, the CDR3 is TGTGCCAGCAGTGCGACAGGGGATAGCAATCAGCCCCAGCATTTT.

The chain joins TRBV6-5 to TRBJ1-5; 7 bases fit TRBD1. This CDR3 spans 13 amino acids. Unmatched junction bases numbered 5, after V lost 2 bases and J lost 10 bases. Germline V gene data show CDR1 as MNHEY and CDR2 as SVGAGI. CDR3 DNA: TGTGCCAGCAGTTACGACAGGGAGAGTCCCCAGCATTTT. Encoded protein: CASSYDRESPQHF.

The chain recombines TRBV21-1 with TRBJ1-1. TRBV21-1 is classified as a pseudogene. The CDR3 sequence is 17 residues long. CDR3 loop: CASSKKGRFLGGTEAFF. CDR3 bases: TGTGCCAGCAGCAAAAAGGGCAGGTTTTTGGGGGGCACTGAAGCTTTCTTT.

This chain joins TRBV19 and TRBJ2-1; 9 bases align to TRBD1. Germline V gene lookup returns CDR1 LNHDA and CDR2 SQIVND (reference sequence). After removal of 5 bases from V and 3 bases from J, the junction contained 8 bases not matched to a gene. This CDR3 comprises 16 residues. The CDR3 protein is CASSSSTGQGYNEQFF. In DNA form, the CDR3 reads TGTGCCAGTAGTTCGTCCACGGGACAGGGCTACAATGAGCAGTTCTTC.

This clone appeared once. CDR3: CSVQGFSMNTEAFF. The DNA for the CDR3 is TGCAGCGTGCAGGGGTTCTCCATGAACACTGAAGCTTTCTTT. This chain uses TRBV29-1 with TRBJ1-1; D possibly corresponds to TRBD1 (6 bases). Trimming removed 6 bases at V and 0 bases at J, with 14 bases between. This CDR3 region has 14 residues. CDR1 is SQVTM, CDR2 ANQGSEA, per germline.

This chain uses TRBV2 with TRBJ2-3; D unresolved. Germline-derived CDR1 and CDR2 are SNHLY and FYNNEI. The CDR3 consists of 13 residues. Between the trimmed V and J ends, which lost 3 bases and 4 bases, there was a span of 8 bases. CDR3 in amino acids: CASSEAVPDTQYF. The CDR3 coding sequence is TGTGCCAGCAGTGAGGCCGTCCCAGATACGCAGTATTTT.

V is TRBV15 and J is TRBJ1-1; 8 nucleotides agree with TRBD1. Looked up from germline, CDR1 is LNHNV and CDR2 is YYDKDF (reference sequence). Losses at the gene ends were 3 bases for V and 10 bases for J; bases not matched to a gene: 4. The CDR3 runs to 12 residues. The chain's CDR3 is CATSRDRDAAFF. The CDR3 nucleotides read TGTGCCACCAGCAGGGACAGGGACGCAGCTTTCTTT.

To note about this clone: This sample also contains other DNA sequences that code for the same CDR3. The rearrangement uses TRBV5-1 and TRBJ1-5; 7 nucleotides agree with TRBD1. Trimming removed 2 bases from V and 2 bases from J; junction bases left unmatched: 4. The CDR3 is 15 residues long. Germline V gene sequence: CDR1 SGHRS, CDR2 YFSETQ. The CDR3 protein is CASSFDGQGNQPQHF. CDR3 in DNA: TGCGCCAGCAGCTTTGACGGACAGGGCAATCAGCCCCAGCATTTT. Full variable domain (missing parts from reference TRBV5-1 and TRBJ1-5): KAGVTQTPRYLIKTRGQQVTLSCSPISGHRSVSWYQQTPGQGLQFLFEYFSETQRNKGNFPGRFSGRQFSNSRSEMNVSTLELGDSALYLCASSFDGQGNQPQHFGDGTRLSIL.

V is TRBV6-5 and J is TRBJ1-3; the D is unclear. Per the germline V gene, CDR1 is MNHEY and CDR2 is SVGAGI. Trimming took off 6 bases at V and 0 bases at J, with 12 bases between the two ends. This CDR3 contains 15 residues. CDR3 DNA sequence: TGTGCCAGCAGCATGGACGGGAGCTCTGGAAACACCATATATTTT. Translating gives CASSMDGSSGNTIYF.

The gene calls are TRBV5-8 and TRBJ2-5; TRBD1 might be the D (5 bases). Trimming removed 0 bases from V and 5 bases from J, with 11 bases in between. The CDR3 loop spans 14 amino acids. CDR1 is SGHTS, CDR2 YDEGEE, per germline. This chain's CDR3 is CASSLVRVAETQYF. DNA of the CDR3: TGTGCCAGCAGCTTGGTCAGGGTCGCGGAGACCCAGTACTTC.

This clone was found a few times. J is TRBJ2-7 and V is TRBV5-1, with D possibly TRBD1 on 6 matching bases. Per germline, CDR1 SGHRS and CDR2 YFSETQ. V gave up 2 bases and J gave up 2 bases, with 8 bases separating them. The CDR3 loop spans 13 amino acids. The CDR3, as DNA: TGCGCCAGCAGCTTAGGGACAACCTACGAGCAGTACTTC. Residues: CASSLGTTYEQYF. Full variable domain (rest looked up from reference TRBV5-1 and TRBJ2-7): KAGVTQTPRYLIKTRGQQVTLSCSPISGHRSVSWYQQTPGQGLQFLFEYFSETQRNKGNFPGRFSGRQFSNSRSEMNVSTLELGDSALYLCASSLGTTYEQYFGPGTRLTVT.

The J gene is TRBJ2-5, the V gene TRBV5-1; 8 bases are a match to TRBD1. The CDR3 totals 13 residues. The junction had 2 bases not matched to a gene; V was cut back by 2 bases and J by 5 bases. CDR1 is SGHRS and CDR2 is YFSETQ in the germline V gene. The CDR3 sequence is CASSFTGGETQYF. CDR3 bases: TGCGCCAGCAGCTTTACAGGGGGGGAGACCCAGTACTTC. The full variable domain, its missing parts supplied by reference TRBV5-1 and TRBJ2-5, is KAGVTQTPRYLIKTRGQQVTLSCSPISGHRSVSWYQQTPGQGLQFLFEYFSETQRNKGNFPGRFSGRQFSNSRSEMNVSTLELGDSALYLCASSFTGGETQYFGPGTRLLVL.

This clone was counted a single time. The chain is built from TRBV19 and TRBJ1-4; TRBD1 matches 8 bases. The CDR3 is 14 amino acids. The V gene's germline CDR1 is LNHDA and CDR2 SQIVND (reference sequence). V lost 5 bases to trimming and J lost 6 bases; unmatched junction nucleotides: 5. CDR3 DNA: TGTGCCAGTAGTTTCGGACAGGGTTATGAAAAACTGTTTTTT. It codes for CASSFGQGYEKLFF.

J is TRBJ1-2 and V is TRBV9; D not resolved. V was clipped by 0 bases and J by 4 bases, with 13 bases between them. Germline V lookup: CDR1 SGDLS, CDR2 YYNGEE. This CDR3 is 15 amino acids long. This chain's CDR3 is CASSVGGSARYGYTF. The CDR3 nucleotides are TGTGCCAGCAGCGTAGGAGGGTCAGCACGCTATGGCTACACCTTC.

This chain connects TRBV14 to TRBJ1-3, with D uncertain. The CDR3 is made up of 14 amino acids. In germline, CDR1 is SGHDN, CDR2 FVKESK. The ends were cut back, 4 bases at V and 0 bases at J, with 7 bases in the middle. CDR3 DNA: TGTGCCAGCAGCCGAGACTACTCTGGAAACACCATATATTTT. Residues: CASSRDYSGNTIYF.

This clone appeared a single time. J is TRBJ2-2 and V is TRBV6-5; TRBD1 matches at 8 bases. Trimming cost V 0 bases and J 7 bases; bases outside gene matches: 4. The CDR3 is 15 residues long. Germline V gene lookup returns CDR1 MNHEY and CDR2 SVGAGI. The CDR3 spells CASSYSTQGVGELFF. Here the CDR3 DNA reads TGTGCCAGCAGTTACTCGACACAGGGGGTCGGGGAGCTGTTTTTT.

The gene calls are TRBV5-1 and TRBJ2-7; 7 bases are a match to TRBD1. CDR3 size: 15 residues. The germline V gene has CDR1 SGHRS and CDR2 YFSETQ. The J segment lost 5 bases and the V segment lost 0 bases, leaving 8 bases of the junction unmatched. For the CDR3, the DNA is TGCGCCAGCAGCTTGGATATCTCTGACAGGGACGAGCAGTACTTC. Amino acid sequence: CASSLDISDRDEQYF.

The chain joins TRBV14 to TRBJ1-3; tentatively, D is TRBD1 (6 bases). The CDR3 covers 15 residues. Trimming shortened V by 0 bases and J by 2 bases, and 8 bases separated the two germline ends. CDR1 and CDR2 from the germline V gene are SGHDN and FVKESK. CDR3 residues: CASSQDKGAGNTIYF. In DNA, the CDR3 is TGTGCCAGCAGCCAAGATAAGGGGGCTGGAAACACCATATATTTT.

The V call is TRBV15, the J call TRBJ1-3; D possibly corresponds to TRBD1 (6 bases). The CDR3 runs 16 residues. CDR1 LNHNV and CDR2 YYDKDF come from the germline V gene (reference sequence). Trimming took 1 base from V and 0 from J, leaving 10 bases between them. The CDR3 DNA is TGTGCCACCAGCAGAGGACAGGTTAACTCTGGAAACACCATATATTTT. It is translated as CATSRGQVNSGNTIYF.

The chain couples TRBV7-8 to TRBJ2-5, with D possibly TRBD2 on 6 matching bases. Germline CDR1 SGHVS, CDR2 FQNEAQ. V was cut by 0 bases and J by 3 bases, with 8 bases left in between. The CDR3 sequence is 14 residues long. The CDR3 is CASSLAGLKETQYF. CDR3 coding DNA: TGTGCCAGCAGCTTAGCGGGACTTAAAGAGACCCAGTACTTC.

The chain recombines TRBV7-2 with TRBJ1-1, with D possibly being TRBD1 (5 bases). Trimming took 0 bases from V and 7 from J, leaving 9 bases between them. In germline, CDR1 is SGHTA, CDR2 FQGNSA. This CDR3 has 13 amino acids. In DNA form, the CDR3 reads TGTGCCAGCAGCTTAGCCGGGCAGGGTGAAGCTTTCTTT. It codes for CASSLAGQGEAFF.

The V call is TRBV5-1, the J call TRBJ1-2; D gene uncertain. Per the germline V gene, CDR1 is SGHRS and CDR2 is YFSETQ. Trimming left V 7 bases short and J 8 bases short, with 18 bases between. The CDR3 sequence is 13 residues long. The DNA for the CDR3 is TGCGCCAGCCGGGAACGGAGGCTAGCGGGCTACACCTTC. This sequence encodes CASRERRLAGYTF.